The rows below give T cell receptor beta chains drawn from one sample of a study of cytomegalovirus exposure and HLA in healthy donors. The method was immunoSEQ multiplex PCR; TCRdb's version includes in-frame clones alone and lacks a portion of them. The sample carries approximately 150,000 clones, more than 85% recorded once. Specimen: PBMCs. Receptor source: a man younger than 30 in good health and CMV-seropositive. Each CDR3 is given with its conserved first and last residue. Each record gives: D gene, CDR3 length, J gene, clone size, V gene, CDR3 protein, CDR3 DNA. The D gene is left open where the match is weak. Only part of the rows carry a size: once, few, many, or a class if the clone is expanded.

>-|13|TRBJ1-1|-|TRBV29-1
CSVEDRGSTEAFF
TGCAGCGTTGAAGATCGGGGATCCACTGAAGCTTTCTTT
>TRBD2|15|TRBJ2-7|-|TRBV5-1
CASSPTPSGSYEQYF
TGCGCCAGTAGCCCGACCCCTAGCGGTTCCTACGAGCAGTACTTC
>-|14|TRBJ2-5|-|TRBV19
CASSSMGAQETQYF
TGTGCCAGTAGCTCCATGGGGGCCCAAGAGACCCAGTACTTC
>TRBD1|15|TRBJ2-7|-|TRBV6-5
CASSYRRDRASEQYF
TGTGCCAGCAGTTACCGCCGGGACAGGGCGAGCGAGCAGTACTTC
>TRBD1|15|TRBJ1-5|-|TRBV15
CATSRERQGSQPQHF
TGTGCCACCAGCAGAGAAAGACAGGGGAGTCAGCCCCAGCATTTT
>TRBD1|16|TRBJ2-3|-|TRBV15
CATSPGDRVRTDTQYF
TGTGCCACCAGTCCCGGGGACAGGGTCCGCACAGATACGCAGTATTTT
>-|15|TRBJ2-5|-|TRBV5-1
CASRSTRNFQETQYF
TGCGCCAGCAGATCGACTCGTAACTTCCAAGAGACCCAGTACTTC
>-|12|TRBJ2-7|few|TRBV5-1
CASSLSSYEQYF
TGCGCCAGCAGCCTTAGTTCCTACGAGCAGTACTTC
>TRBD2|15|TRBJ2-3|-|TRBV4-1
CASSQEWTSGDTQYF
TGCGCCAGCAGCCAGGAATGGACTAGCGGGGATACGCAGTATTTT
>-|16|TRBJ2-5|-|TRBV27
CASSSSGRWEQETQYF
TGTGCCAGCAGCTCGAGCGGCCGGTGGGAGCAGGAGACCCAGTACTTC
>-|15|TRBJ2-7|-|TRBV14
CASSQHGARKYEQYF
TGTGCCAGCAGCCAACATGGGGCCAGAAAGTACGAGCAGTACTTC
>TRBD2|14|TRBJ2-7|-|TRBV6-6
CASSRLAGAYEQYF
TGTGCCAGCAGTCGACTAGCGGGCGCCTACGAGCAGTACTTC
>-|16|TRBJ1-1|-|TRBV10-1
CASSYQIDRGYTEAFF
TGCGCCAGCAGCTACCAAATTGATCGGGGATACACTGAAGCTTTCTTT